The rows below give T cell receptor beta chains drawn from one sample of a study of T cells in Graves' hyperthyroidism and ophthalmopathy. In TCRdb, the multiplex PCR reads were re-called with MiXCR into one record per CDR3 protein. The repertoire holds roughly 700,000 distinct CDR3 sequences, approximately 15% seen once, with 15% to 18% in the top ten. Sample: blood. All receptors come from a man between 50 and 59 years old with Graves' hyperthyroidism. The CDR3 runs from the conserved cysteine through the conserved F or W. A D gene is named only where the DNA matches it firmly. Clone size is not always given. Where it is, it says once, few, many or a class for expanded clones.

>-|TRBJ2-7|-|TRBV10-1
CASSAGGPGEQYF
TGCGCCAGCAGCGCCGGGGGGCCGGGCGAGCAGTACTTC
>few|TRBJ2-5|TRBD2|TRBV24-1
CATSGSLAGMETQYF
TGTGCCACCAGTGGAAGTTTAGCGGGAATGGAGACCCAGTACTTC
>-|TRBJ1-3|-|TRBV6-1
CASREGPGNTIYF
TGTGCCAGCAGAGAGGGGCCTGGAAACACCATATATTTT
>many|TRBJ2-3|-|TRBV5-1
CASSFGTQSGDTQYF
TGCGCCAGCAGCTTCGGAACCCAAAGTGGGGATACGCAGTATTTT
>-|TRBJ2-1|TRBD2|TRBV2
CASSVEREGEQFF
TGTGCCAGCAGTGTGGAGCGGGAGGGCGAGCAGTTCTTC
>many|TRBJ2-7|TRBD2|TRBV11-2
CASSLVLSGKLRGYEQYF
TGTGCCAGCAGCTTAGTACTTAGCGGGAAACTTCGGGGCTACGAGCAGTACTTC
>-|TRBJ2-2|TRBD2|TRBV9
CASSPAGGGSNTGELFF
TGTGCCAGCAGCCCCGCGGGAGGGGGTTCGAACACCGGGGAGCTGTTTTTT
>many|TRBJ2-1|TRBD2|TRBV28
CASTRGRNSGRYNEQFF
TGTGCCAGCACCAGAGGGAGGAATAGCGGGAGATACAATGAGCAGTTCTTC
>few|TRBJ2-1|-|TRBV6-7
CASSYDRATGLEIEEQFF
TGTGCCAGCAGCTACGACAGGGCCACGGGACTAGAGATCGAAGAGCAGTTCTTC
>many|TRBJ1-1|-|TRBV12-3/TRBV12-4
CASSLVASNTEAFF
TGTGCCAGCAGTTTAGTTGCATCGAACACTGAAGCTTTCTTT
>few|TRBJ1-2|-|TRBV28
CASTFHGGYGYTF
TGTGCCAGCACCTTTCATGGGGGATATGGCTACACCTTC
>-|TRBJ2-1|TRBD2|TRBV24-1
CATSDLGTSGRNEQFF
TGTGCCACCAGTGACCTAGGGACTAGCGGGAGGAATGAGCAGTTCTTC
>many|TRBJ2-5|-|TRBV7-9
CASRSPGLPNGETQYF
TGTGCCAGCAGGTCGCCGGGACTTCCGAACGGGGAGACCCAGTACTTC
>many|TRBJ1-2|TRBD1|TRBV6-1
CASSDSQGDRLRGYTF
TGTGCCAGCAGTGACTCTCAGGGGGACCGACTGCGTGGCTACACCTTC
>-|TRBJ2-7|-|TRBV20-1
CSALTLYEQYF
TGCAGTGCTCTGACTCTATACGAGCAGTACTTC
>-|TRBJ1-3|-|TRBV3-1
CASSQVARGFSGNTIYF
TGTGCCAGCAGCCAAGTCGCACGGGGCTTCTCTGGAAACACCATATATTTT
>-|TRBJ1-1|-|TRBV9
CASSVWTDTEAFF
TGTGCCAGCAGCGTCTGGACCGACACTGAAGCTTTCTTT
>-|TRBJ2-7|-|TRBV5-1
CASSARTDSYEQYF
TGCGCCAGCAGCGCCAGGACAGACTCCTACGAGCAGTACTTC
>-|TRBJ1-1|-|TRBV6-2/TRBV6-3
CASSRYREFDTEAFF
TGTGCCAGCAGTAGATACAGGGAATTTGACACTGAAGCTTTCTTT
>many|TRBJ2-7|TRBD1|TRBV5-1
CATARDSHYEQYF
TGCGCCACCGCCCGGGACAGTCACTACGAGCAGTACTTC
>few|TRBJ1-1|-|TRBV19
CASSISDTEAFF
TGTGCCAGTAGTATTTCTGACACTGAAGCTTTCTTT
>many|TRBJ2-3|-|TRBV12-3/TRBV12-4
CASRALRAGTDTQYF
TGTGCCAGCAGGGCTCTCCGGGCTGGCACAGATACGCAGTATTTT
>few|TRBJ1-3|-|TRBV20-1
CSAAQTQRTSGSIIPMYF
TGCAGTGCTGCGCAAACCCAGAGGACTAGCGGGAGCATTATCCCCATGTATTTT
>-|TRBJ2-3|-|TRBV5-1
CASSLVVGVLGTDTQYF
TGCGCCAGCAGCTTGGTAGTTGGGGTTCTGGGCACAGATACGCAGTATTTT
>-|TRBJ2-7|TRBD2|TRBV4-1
CASSQSGLAGVGTYEQYF
TGCGCCAGCAGCCAATCGGGACTAGCGGGAGTGGGTACCTACGAGCAGTACTTC
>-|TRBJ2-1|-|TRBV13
CASSLEASPDEQFF
TGTGCCAGCAGCTTAGAAGCTAGCCCCGATGAGCAGTTCTTC
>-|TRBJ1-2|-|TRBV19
CASGRVTGVSGYTF
TGTGCCAGTGGCAGGGTAACTGGAGTCTCTGGCTACACCTTC
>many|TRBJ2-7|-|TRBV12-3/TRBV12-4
CASTAVGDRQYF
TGTGCCAGTACAGCGGTAGGGGATCGGCAGTACTTC
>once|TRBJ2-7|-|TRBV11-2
CASSESGFYGKAYEQYF
TGTGCCAGCAGTGAATCGGGTTTTTACGGGAAGGCCTACGAGCAGTACTTC
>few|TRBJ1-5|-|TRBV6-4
CASSYSRGRNQPQHF
TGTGCCAGCAGTTACTCTAGGGGAAGGAATCAGCCCCAGCATTTT
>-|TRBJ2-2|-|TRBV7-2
CASSSPDSGELFF
TGTGCCAGCAGCTCCCCCGATAGCGGGGAGCTGTTTTTT
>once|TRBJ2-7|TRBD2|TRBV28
CASSSRVSGSSYEQYF
TGTGCCAGCAGTTCGAGAGTTAGCGGGAGCTCCTACGAGCAGTACTTC
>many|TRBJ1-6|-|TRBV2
CASTGGVYNSPLHF
TGTGCCAGCACCGGGGGGGTCTATAATTCACCCCTCCACTTT
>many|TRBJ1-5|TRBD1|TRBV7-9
CASSSSDRGRNQPQHF
TGTGCCAGCAGCTCTTCCGACAGGGGAAGGAATCAGCCCCAGCATTTT
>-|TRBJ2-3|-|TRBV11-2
CASSSMRGRKSNTQYF
TGTGCCAGCAGCTCAATGAGAGGGAGGAAGTCAAACACGCAGTATTTT
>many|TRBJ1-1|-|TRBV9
CASSVAGQTNTEAFF
TGTGCCAGCAGCGTAGCTGGGCAAACGAACACTGAAGCTTTCTTT
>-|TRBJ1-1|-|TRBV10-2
CASSDQGPTEAFF
TGCGCCAGCAGTGACCAGGGACCAACTGAAGCTTTCTTT
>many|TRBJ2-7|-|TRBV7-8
CASSTREQGEQYF
TGTGCCAGCAGCACCCGGGAGCAGGGCGAGCAGTACTTC
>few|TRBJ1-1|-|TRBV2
CASRVGQSPNTEAFF
TGTGCCAGCAGGGTCGGACAGTCTCCGAACACTGAAGCTTTCTTT
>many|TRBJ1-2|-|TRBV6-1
CASSEADRLDYTF
TGTGCCAGCAGTGAAGCAGACAGGTTGGACTACACCTTC
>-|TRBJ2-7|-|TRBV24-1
CATSDGALGHEQYF
TGTGCCACCAGTGATGGGGCCTTGGGACACGAGCAGTACTTC
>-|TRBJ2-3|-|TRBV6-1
CASSQSTGFSGLDTQYF
TGTGCCAGCAGCCAAAGTACAGGGTTTAGTGGTTTGGATACGCAGTATTTT